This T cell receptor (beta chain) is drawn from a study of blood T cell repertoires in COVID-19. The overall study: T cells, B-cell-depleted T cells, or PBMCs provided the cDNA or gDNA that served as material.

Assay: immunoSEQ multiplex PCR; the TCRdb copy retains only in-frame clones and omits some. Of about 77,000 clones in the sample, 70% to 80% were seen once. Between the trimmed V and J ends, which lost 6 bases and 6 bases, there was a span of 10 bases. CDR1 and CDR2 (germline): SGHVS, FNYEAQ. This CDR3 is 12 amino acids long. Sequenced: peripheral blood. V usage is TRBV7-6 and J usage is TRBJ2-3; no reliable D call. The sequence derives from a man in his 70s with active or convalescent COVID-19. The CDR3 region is CASSLTVDTQYF. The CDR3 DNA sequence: TGTGCCAGCAGTTTAACGGTGGATACGCAGTATTTT.